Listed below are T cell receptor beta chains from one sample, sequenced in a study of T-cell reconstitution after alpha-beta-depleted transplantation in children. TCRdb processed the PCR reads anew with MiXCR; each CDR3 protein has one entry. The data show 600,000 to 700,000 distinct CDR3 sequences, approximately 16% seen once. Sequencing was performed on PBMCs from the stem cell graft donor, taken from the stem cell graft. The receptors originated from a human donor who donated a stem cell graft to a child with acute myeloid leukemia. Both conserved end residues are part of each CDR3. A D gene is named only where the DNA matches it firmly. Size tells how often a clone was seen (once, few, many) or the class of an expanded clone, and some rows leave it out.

TGTGCCAGCAGCCAAGGCGGGACTGGACGTGTAACCCAGTACTTC	CASSQGGTGRVTQYF	15	TRBV4-2	TRBJ2-5	.	.
TGCAGTGCTAGAGATCTGGGGGGCTCCTATAATTCACCCCTCCACTTT	CSARDLGGSYNSPLHF	16	TRBV20-1	TRBJ1-6	many	.
TGTGCCAGCAGCTTAATCGGGGGGGGCTCCTACAATGAGCAGTTCTTC	CASSLIGGGSYNEQFF	16	TRBV7-3	TRBJ2-1	.	TRBD2
TGCAGTGCTATAGACGGGACAGGTGGTGGGCAGTACTTC	CSAIDGTGGGQYF	13	TRBV20-1	TRBJ2-7	many	TRBD1
TGTGCCAGCACCAACGGTCCTGGGACTAGCGAGGCCAATGAGCAGTTCTTC	CASTNGPGTSEANEQFF	17	TRBV6-2/TRBV6-3	TRBJ2-1	few	TRBD2
TGTGCCAGCAGCTTGATAGCGGGGGGGGACTTGGATGAGCAGTTCTTC	CASSLIAGGDLDEQFF	16	TRBV7-2	TRBJ2-1	.	TRBD2
TGTGCCAGCAGCCACCCAGGAGCCGGGCAGCCCCAGCATTTT	CASSHPGAGQPQHF	14	TRBV5-5	TRBJ1-5	many	.
TGTGCCAGCAGCTTAGGGCAGGGGGCTGGCTATGGCTACACCTTC	CASSLGQGAGYGYTF	15	TRBV7-2	TRBJ1-2	.	TRBD1
TGTGCCAGCAGCTTAAGTCCGGGACAGCATAATGAGCAGTTCTTC	CASSLSPGQHNEQFF	15	TRBV7-9	TRBJ2-1	.	TRBD1
TGTGCCAGCAGTCGCAAGGCTGGAAACACCATATATTTT	CASSRKAGNTIYF	13	TRBV7-2	TRBJ1-3	many	.
TGTGCCAGCAGTCCAACCCCTATCTTTTATAGCAATCAGCCCCAGCATTTT	CASSPTPIFYSNQPQHF	17	TRBV28	TRBJ1-5	.	.
TGTGCCAGCAGCCAGGGACTAGCGGGGGGGCTTTCCTACAATGAGCAGTTCTTC	CASSQGLAGGLSYNEQFF	18	TRBV3-1	TRBJ2-1	.	TRBD2
TGCAGTGCTACCGGGACAGGCTTCAGCTCTGGGGCCAACGTCCTGACTTTC	CSATGTGFSSGANVLTF	17	TRBV20-1	TRBJ2-6	.	TRBD1
TGCAGTGCCCTTACGACAGCGTCTTCTGGCTACACCTTC	CSALTTASSGYTF	13	TRBV20-1	TRBJ1-2	.	.
TGCAGTGCTAGAGAGGGGGCGACTTTCAACACTGAAGCTTTCTTT	CSAREGATFNTEAFF	15	TRBV20-1	TRBJ1-1	few	.
TGCAGCGTTGTAAGACAGGGGGCCTCCTACGAGCAGTACTTC	CSVVRQGASYEQYF	14	TRBV29-1	TRBJ2-7	many	TRBD1
TGTGCCACCAGTTCAGGAAGGGAGACCCAGTACTTC	CATSSGRETQYF	12	TRBV15	TRBJ2-5	many	.
TGTGCCACCAGCAGAGAGCGGGACAGCACCTACAATGAGCAGTTCTTC	CATSRERDSTYNEQFF	16	TRBV15	TRBJ2-1	many	.
TGTGCCAGCAGCTTAGGGCACGGGGCGCGGGCCGGGGAGCTGTTTTTT	CASSLGHGARAGELFF	16	TRBV11-1	TRBJ2-2	.	.
TGTGCCAGCAGCGTACTGGGGGGGCGGCGCGTCCTGACTTTC	CASSVLGGRRVLTF	14	TRBV9	TRBJ2-6	.	.
TGCAGTGCAGGGCTTCAGCCCCAGCATTTT	CSAGLQPQHF	10	TRBV20-1	TRBJ1-5	few	.
TGTGCCAGCAGCGCCGGACCCCCGGAGGGCAATGAGCAGTTCTTC	CASSAGPPEGNEQFF	15	TRBV3-1	TRBJ2-1	few	.
TGTGCCAGCAGTGCCGGGACAGGGAATAAACAGCCCCAGCATTTT	CASSAGTGNKQPQHF	15	TRBV6-1	TRBJ1-5	.	TRBD1
TGTGCCATCGCCGGGACAGGGCACCCACCTAGCACAGATACGCAGTATTTT	CAIAGTGHPPSTDTQYF	17	TRBV24-1	TRBJ2-3	.	TRBD1
TGCAGTGCTGTCAGCAGGGGCGTACTGCAAGAGACCCAGTACTTC	CSAVSRGVLQETQYF	15	TRBV20-1	TRBJ2-5	many	.
TGCAGTGCTAGATTTCTAGACTACGTCACCGGGGAGCTGTTTTTT	CSARFLDYVTGELFF	15	TRBV20-1	TRBJ2-2	many	.
TGTGCCACCAGCAGAGATAAGGGGGGCAGGACTGAAGCTTTCTTT	CATSRDKGGRTEAFF	15	TRBV15	TRBJ1-1	.	.
TGTGCCACCATAGCAGGGCCGGGCACTGAAGCTTTCTTT	CATIAGPGTEAFF	13	TRBV24-1	TRBJ1-1	.	.
TGTGCCAGCAGCCCCCGGGGTCGGACTAGCAATCAGCCCCAGCATTTT	CASSPRGRTSNQPQHF	16	TRBV7-2	TRBJ1-5	.	.
TGCAGTGCTTTAGTCCGACAGGCTAACACTGAAGCTTTCTTT	CSALVRQANTEAFF	14	TRBV20-1	TRBJ1-1	few	.
TGCAGTGCAGGTGATGACAATCAGCCCCAGCATTTT	CSAGDDNQPQHF	12	TRBV20-1	TRBJ1-5	few	.
TGTGCCAGCAACCAGGACACCACAGATACGCAGTATTTT	CASNQDTTDTQYF	13	TRBV12-3/TRBV12-4	TRBJ2-3	few	.
TGTGCCAGCAGCCTAGGACAGGGTCTTGGCTACACCTTC	CASSLGQGLGYTF	13	TRBV13	TRBJ1-2	few	TRBD1
TGCGCCAGCAGCTCGGACAGGGTGTCCGGCTACACCTTC	CASSSDRVSGYTF	13	TRBV5-1	TRBJ1-2	many	TRBD1
TGTGCCAGCAGTTCGGACAGGTTCGGCACTGAAGCTTTCTTT	CASSSDRFGTEAFF	14	TRBV25-1	TRBJ1-1	few	TRBD1
TGTGCCACCAGCAGATCACCCAGGGGGCTGACAGATACGCAGTATTTT	CATSRSPRGLTDTQYF	16	TRBV15	TRBJ2-3	many	TRBD1
TGTGCCAGCAGTTTATTGGGGGGAAGCACTGAAGCTTTCTTT	CASSLLGGSTEAFF	14	TRBV12-3/TRBV12-4	TRBJ1-1	many	.
TGTGCCAGCAGTTCGCCCGTATATGATGGCTACACCTTC	CASSSPVYDGYTF	13	TRBV6-5	TRBJ1-2	many	.
TGCAGTGCGCCTGTTGGGGTAGGGCGAGCTTTCTTT	CSAPVGVGRAFF	12	TRBV20-1	TRBJ1-1	many	.
TGTGCCACCAGTGATTCTGAGGCCCTCTGGGGCTACACCTTC	CATSDSEALWGYTF	14	TRBV24-1	TRBJ1-2	few	.
TGCAGTGCCCGACCCCAGCGCGGGGGGGGTTCCGAGCAGTACTTC	CSARPQRGGGSEQYF	15	TRBV20-1	TRBJ2-7	.	TRBD2
TGCAGCGTTGACTCATCCCAAGAGACCCAGTACTTC	CSVDSSQETQYF	12	TRBV29-1	TRBJ2-5	many	.
TGTGCCAGCAGTTTAATCCAGGGGACGGCTAATGAAAAACTGTTTTTT	CASSLIQGTANEKLFF	16	TRBV12-3/TRBV12-4	TRBJ1-4	.	.
TGCAGTGCTGCCGGACGTATAGCGGGGGGCTCCAAAAACATTCAGTACTTC	CSAAGRIAGGSKNIQYF	17	TRBV20-1	TRBJ2-4	few	TRBD2
TGTGCCAGCAGCTTGCTAGGAAGCGCAGATACGCAGTATTTT	CASSLLGSADTQYF	14	TRBV7-6	TRBJ2-3	.	.
TGTGCCAGCAGTTACGATCGGGGGGTTCTGACTGGCAATCAGCGCCAGCATTTT	CASSYDRGVLTGNQRQHF	18	TRBV6-2/TRBV6-3	TRBJ1-5	once	.
TGTGCCAGCAGCTTAGCGGCGGAAACTAGTGATTGGGAGACCCAGTACTTC	CASSLAAETSDWETQYF	17	TRBV7-7	TRBJ2-5	many	.